The 19 T cell receptor beta chains below were found in one sample sequenced in a study of STAT3 mutations in large granular lymphocyte leukemia. General study results and limits: Every T-LGLL patient had at least one immunodominant TCRbeta clonotype.

Antigens of these TCRs are unknown. Clones were sequenced by immunoSEQ multiplex PCR, and TCRdb holds only the in-frame ones, with some missing. The sample contains over 9,000 clones, 92% of which appear only once. What was sequenced was peripheral blood mononuclear cells. The source is a man between 60 and 75 years old with T-cell large granular lymphocyte leukemia. Some clones in this sample may be carry-over from other donors' samples.

The V gene is TRBV7-2, the J gene TRBJ2-4, with D hard to call. The V end lost 5 bases, the J end lost 5 bases, and 16 bases lay between the germline ends. Germline assignment: CDR1 SGHTA and CDR2 FQGNSA. This CDR3 comprises 15 residues. For the CDR3, the DNA is TGTGCCAGCAGCCCTTTGCTGAGGCCCCAAAACATTCAGTACTTC. Its protein is CASSPLLRPQNIQYF. Drawing the rest from reference TRBV7-2 and TRBJ2-4, the complete variable domain is GAGVSQSPSNKVTEKGKDVELRCDPISGHTALYWYRQSLGQGLEFLIYFQGNSAPDKSGLPSDRFSAERTGGSVSTLTIQRTQQEDSAVYLCASSPLLRPQNIQYFGAGTRLSVL.

The J gene is TRBJ2-5, the V gene TRBV5-4; D perhaps matches TRBD2 (5 bases). V was cut by 6 bases and J by 5 bases, with 14 bases left in between. The CDR3 sequence is 13 residues long. Germline CDR1 reads SGHNT; CDR2 reads YYREEE (reference sequence). The CDR3 region has the DNA TGTGCCAGCACCGCCGGGATCGGGGAGACCCAGTACTTC. It codes for CASTAGIGETQYF.

This clone was observed once. This sequence joins TRBV7-8 and TRBJ2-1, with TRBD2 matching 7 bases. V dropped 4 bases and J dropped 7; count of bases not matched to a gene: 16. This CDR3 has 17 amino acids. Per the germline V gene, CDR1 is SGHVS and CDR2 is FQNEAQ. DNA for the CDR3: TGTGCCAGCAGCTCCCCCAAGGGTAGCGGGCTGAGTAATGAGCAGTTCTTC. Its protein is CASSSPKGSGLSNEQFF.

The CDR3 DNA reads TGCGCCACCTTCGTCTCCCCGAGCTCCTACAATGAGCAGTTCTTC. Protein sequence: CATFVSPSSYNEQFF. The J gene is TRBJ2-1, the V gene TRBV5-1; D gene uncertain. CDR1 and CDR2 from the germline V gene are SGHRS and YFSETQ. V lost 9 bases and J lost 0, with 16 bases in between. The CDR3 extends over 15 amino acids. Based on the CDR3 plus reference TRBV5-1 and TRBJ2-1, the full variable domain is KAGVTQTPRYLIKTRGQQVTLSCSPISGHRSVSWYQQTPGQGLQFLFEYFSETQRNKGNFPGRFSGRQFSNSRSEMNVSTLELGDSALYLCATFVSPSSYNEQFFGPGTRLTVL.

This chain links TRBV6-5 with TRBJ2-1, with TRBD2 identical over 8 bases. Germline V CDR1 and CDR2: MNHEY, SVGAGI. The length of the CDR3 is 14 residues. J was trimmed by 6 bases and V by 5 bases; bases with no gene match: 6. CDR3 nucleotide sequence: TGTGCCAGCAGTAATGGGCTAGCGGGCAATGAGCAGTTCTTC. As protein: CASSNGLAGNEQFF.

The chain joins TRBV28 to TRBJ2-7; 7 bases align to TRBD1. The length of the CDR3 is 14 residues. Germline V lookup: CDR1 MDHEN, CDR2 SYDVKM. V lost 6 bases to trimming and J lost 4 bases; unmatched junction nucleotides: 9. CDR3 region: CASRPGGSSYEQYF. CDR3 bases: TGTGCCAGCAGACCAGGGGGATCAAGTTACGAGCAGTACTTC.

This clone came up a few times. DNA for the CDR3: TGTGCCTGGAATATCGAGCGGCGACAGGCGGCTTTCTTT. Translating gives CAWNIERRQAAFF. This sequence joins TRBV30 and TRBJ1-1; the D gene is possibly TRBD1 (6 bases). The V end was cut by 4 bases, the J end by 11 bases, with 20 bases between. This CDR3 comprises 13 residues. In germline, CDR1 is GTSNPN, CDR2 SVGIG (reference sequence).

The chain couples TRBV5-1 to TRBJ2-1; TRBD2 aligns across 7 bases. J lost 5 bases, V lost 0 bases, and 5 bases had no gene match. From germline, CDR1 is SGHRS and CDR2 YFSETQ. This CDR3 contains 15 residues. CDR3 DNA sequence: TGCGCCAGCAGCTTGGCCGGACGGGAGGACAATGAGCAGTTCTTC. It specifies CASSLAGREDNEQFF.

This clone was seen a single time. In DNA form, the CDR3 reads TGTGCCAGCTCACCGTTGTACAGGGGAGAGACCCAGTACTTC. Protein: CASSPLYRGETQYF. The V and J genes are TRBV18 and TRBJ2-5; the match to TRBD1 covers 7 bases. V shed 3 bases and J 4 bases; nucleotides not matched to a gene: 5. This CDR3 is built from 14 residues. Germline V gives CDR1 KGHSH, CDR2 LQKENI.

The chain uses TRBV5-8 and TRBJ2-5; D remains unclear. In germline, CDR1 is SGHTS, CDR2 YDEGEE. V was clipped by 3 bases and J by 10 bases, with 10 bases between them. The CDR3 loop spans 11 amino acids. The CDR3 DNA follows: TGTGCCAGCAGCTCGGGTAGTAGCCAGTACTTC. Translated, it gives CASSSGSSQYF. The complete variable domain, with remaining parts taken from reference TRBV5-8 and TRBJ2-5, reads EAGVTQSPTHLIKTRGQQATLRCSPISGHTSVYWYQQALGLGLQFLLWYDEGEERNRGNFPPRFSGRQFPNYSSELNVNALELEDSALYLCASSSGSSQYFGPGTRLLVL.

The gene calls are TRBV5-1 and TRBJ2-1; D remains ambiguous. The CDR3 spans 13 residues. V was pared by 1 base and J by 9 bases, with 11 bases between. The germline gives CDR1 SGHRS, CDR2 YFSETQ. In nucleotides, the CDR3 is TGCGCCAGCAGCTTGAACACCTACGGTGAGCAGTTCTTC. It codes for CASSLNTYGEQFF.

The chain employs TRBV30 and TRBJ2-6; D not certain. This CDR3 has 14 amino acids. V lost 7 bases to trimming and J lost 6 bases, with 16 bases between them. CDR1 is GTSNPN and CDR2 is SVGIG in the germline V gene (reference sequence). The DNA for the CDR3 is TGTGCCTCGTACAGACCTTTGGTGGCCAACGTCCTGACTTTC. This translates into CASYRPLVANVLTF.

The J gene is TRBJ1-4, the V gene TRBV28, with D unclear. This CDR3 spans 15 amino acids. Trimming removed 2 bases at V and 4 bases at J, with 11 bases between. Germline CDR1 MDHEN, CDR2 SYDVKM. CDR3 in DNA: TGTGCCAGCAGTTTAATCGGGCTGGGTAATGAAAAACTGTTTTTT. Amino acids: CASSLIGLGNEKLFF.

This chain links TRBV29-1 with TRBJ2-5; D is unclear. This CDR3 has 12 residues. Germline lookup yields CDR1 SQVTM and CDR2 ANQGSEA. The V and J ends lost 3 bases and 2 bases respectively, with 7 bases between them. CDR3 sequence reads: CSVDARQETQYF. CDR3 sequence (DNA): TGCAGCGTTGACGCGAGGCAAGAGACCCAGTACTTC.

The gene calls are TRBV6-6 and TRBJ1-2; the D is unclear. V dropped 6 bases and J dropped 6 bases, with 14 bases sitting between them. Germline V CDR1 and CDR2: MNHNY, SVGAGI (reference sequence). The CDR3 is 13 amino acids. This CDR3 reads CASSNTPWDGYTF. DNA for the CDR3: TGTGCCAGCAGCAACACACCTTGGGATGGCTACACCTTC.

The chain couples TRBV7-9 to TRBJ2-7; TRBD1 matches 10 bases. The CDR3 has 15 amino acids. V lost 3 bases and J lost 5; bases outside the gene matches: 7. Germline CDR1 SEHNR, CDR2 FQNEAQ (reference sequence). CDR3 DNA: TGTGCCAGCAGCTTCTCCGACAGGGGGCTAGACGAGCAGTACTTC. Its protein is CASSFSDRGLDEQYF.

The chain carries TRBV18 and TRBJ2-1; no clear D. This CDR3 comprises 12 residues. Germline V gene sequence: CDR1 KGHSH, CDR2 LQKENI. The germline V and J ends were trimmed by 5 bases and 6 bases, with 8 bases remaining between them. This chain's CDR3 is CASSTRPNEQFF. For the CDR3, the DNA is TGTGCCAGCTCAACTCGCCCCAATGAGCAGTTCTTC.

The V and J genes are TRBV5-4 and TRBJ2-2, with TRBD2 identical over 9 bases. There are 17 residues in the CDR3. The junction had 4 bases not matched to a gene; V was cut back by 0 bases and J by 1 base. Germline lookup yields CDR1 SGHNT and CDR2 YYREEE (reference sequence). CDR3 DNA sequence: TGTGCCAGCAGCTTGGCGACTAGCGGAGGGAACACCGGGGAGCTGTTTTTT. Amino acid sequence: CASSLATSGGNTGELFF.

The chain recombines TRBV18 with TRBJ2-5; D is ambiguous. V dropped 4 bases and J dropped 2 bases, with 8 bases sitting between them. CDR1 is KGHSH and CDR2 is LQKENI in the germline V gene. This CDR3 spans 13 amino acids. In DNA, the CDR3 is TGTGCCAGCTCACGGGCCATACAAGAGACCCAGTACTTC. Its translation is CASSRAIQETQYF.